Sequencing of this TCR beta chain was carried out in a study of T cell changes during pregnancy in multiple sclerosis. The ends were cut back, 5 bases at V and 5 bases at J, with 15 bases in the middle. Germline V gene data show CDR1 as MNHNY and CDR2 as SVGAGI (reference sequence). The CDR3 sequence is 14 residues long. The repertoire was sequenced with immunoSEQ multiplex PCR; TCRdb's copy has only in-frame clones and lacks some. The data hold around 99,000 clones, with 85% to 95% observed a single time. The sample in question was peripheral blood, obtained in the third trimester of pregnancy. The receptor comes from a female donor in good health, enrolled as a control in a pregnancy study. V gene TRBV6-6 combines with J gene TRBJ1-2; D unresolved. CDR3 in DNA: TGTGCCAGCAGTCCTCCCGGACTGGGTTATGGCTACACCTTC. Its protein is CASSPPGLGYGYTF.